Listed here is a single T cell receptor (beta chain). RNA, at roughly 0.5 to 1 ug, was reverse transcribed with random hexamers. Using its own MiXCR run on the immunoSEQ multiplex PCR reads, TCRdb lists one record per CDR3 protein. The sample has under 200,000 distinct CDR3 sequences; approximately 93% are singletons. Blood CD8+ and CD4+ T cells underwent high-throughput TCR beta sequencing. The source of the sample is a study of CD8 T cells in Susac syndrome. The sequence was collected from a human donor in good health. The sequencing sample was made of CD4+ T cells from PBMCs.

CDR3 in DNA: TGTGCCAGCAGCCAAGCGACAGCGGGGGGGGCCCAAGAGACCCAGTACTTC. Its protein product is CASSQATAGGAQETQYF. The chain couples TRBV4-2 to TRBJ2-5, with 10 nucleotides matching TRBD2. This CDR3 has 17 amino acids. The V segment lost 1 base and the J segment 1 base; nucleotides outside the gene matches: 6. CDR1 is LGHNA and CDR2 is YNFKEQ in the germline V gene.